This is a list of T cell receptor beta chains from one sample in a study of OX40 agonist ivuxolimab in advanced cancers. Assay: immunoSEQ multiplex PCR; the TCRdb copy retains only in-frame clones and omits some. The sample lists roughly 60,000 clones, 84% occurring once. This specimen consisted of CD4+ or CD8+ T cells sorted from blood, obtained in a trial of the OX40 agonist ivuxolimab. These receptors were obtained from an adult with an advanced solid tumor such as melanoma, head and neck, liver or kidney cancer. CDR3s include the opening cysteine and the closing phenylalanine or tryptophan. The order of the fields is D gene, clone size, V gene, J gene, CDR3 protein, CDR3 DNA. D genes are given only for firm matches. The size field is filled for only some rows; it gives once, few, many or a size class.

.	.	TRBV6-1	TRBJ2-1	CASSEWQGPGEQFF	TGTGCCAGCAGTGAATGGCAGGGGCCGGGTGAGCAGTTCTTC
.	.	TRBV6-4	TRBJ1-2	CASSYVSGRGYTF	TGTGCCAGCAGTTACGTGTCAGGGCGCGGCTACACCTTC
.	.	TRBV6-5	TRBJ1-1	CASSYDGHPNTEAFF	TGTGCCAGCAGTTACGATGGACACCCGAACACTGAAGCTTTCTTT
TRBD2	.	TRBV19	TRBJ2-1	CASSIVTSGAYKQFF	TGTGCCAGTAGTATAGTAACTAGCGGGGCCTATAAGCAGTTCTTC
.	medium-sized	TRBV5-8	TRBJ2-2	CASSSGTNTGELFF	TGTGCCAGCAGCTCCGGGACTAACACCGGGGAGCTGTTTTTT
.	.	TRBV11-2	TRBJ2-3	CASSSMTGSTDTQYF	TGTGCCAGCAGCTCGATGACAGGTTCCACAGATACGCAGTATTTT
TRBD2	.	TRBV15	TRBJ2-1	CATSRETSGGASSYNEQFF	TGTGCCACCAGCAGAGAAACTAGCGGGGGGGCCTCCTCATACAATGAGCAGTTCTTC
TRBD2	.	TRBV29-1	TRBJ2-1	CSVVFGTSGGSEQFF	TGCAGCGTCGTTTTTGGGACTAGCGGGGGGTCGGAGCAGTTCTTC
.	.	TRBV6-4	TRBJ1-2	CASRPDSGLLDYGYTF	TGTGCCAGCAGACCAGACTCAGGGTTATTGGACTATGGCTACACCTTC
TRBD2	.	TRBV7-8	TRBJ2-5	CASSTGLAGAGRGETQYF	TGTGCCAGCAGCACCGGACTAGCGGGGGCCGGCCGAGGAGAGACCCAGTACTTC
.	.	TRBV4-2	TRBJ2-7	CASSQEGGTPNEQYF	TGTGCCAGCAGCCAAGAGGGCGGGACTCCAAACGAGCAGTACTTC
.	.	TRBV6-1	TRBJ1-5	CASRLEGNQPQHF	TGTGCCAGCAGGCTGGAGGGAAATCAGCCCCAGCATTTT
.	once	TRBV5-4	TRBJ1-2	CASSLVGNHGYTF	TGTGCCAGCAGCTTGGTAGGGAATCATGGCTACACCTTC
.	.	TRBV28	TRBJ2-7	CASSPSVREQYF	TGTGCCAGCAGTCCCTCGGTGAGGGAGCAGTACTTC
.	.	TRBV6-1	TRBJ2-2	CASVASVKAGELFF	TGTGCCAGCGTTGCGAGCGTCAAGGCCGGGGAGCTGTTTTTT
.	.	TRBV30	TRBJ1-5	CAWTSTNSNQPQHF	TGTGCCTGGACCAGCACGAATAGCAATCAGCCCCAGCATTTT
TRBD1	.	TRBV25-1	TRBJ1-6	CASSGQGSSYNSPLHF	TGTGCCAGCAGTGGACAGGGGAGCTCCTATAATTCACCCCTCCACTTT
TRBD2	.	TRBV28	TRBJ2-7	CASSLQTRGGGTYEQYF	TGTGCCAGCAGTTTACAGACTAGGGGCGGGGGAACCTACGAGCAGTACTTC
.	.	TRBV19	TRBJ1-6	CASNPDGSYNSPLHF	TGTGCCAGTAACCCAGACGGCTCCTATAATTCACCCCTCCACTTT
.	.	TRBV29-1	TRBJ2-1	CSAGGQTMMSQFF	TGCAGCGCCGGAGGACAGACAATGATGTCGCAGTTCTTC